What follows is one TCR beta chain and its context. This entry comes from a study of blood T cell repertoires in COVID-19. Only in-frame clones appear in the TCRdb table, and some are missing; sequencing was by immunoSEQ multiplex PCR. The sample has roughly 73,000 clones, around 90% seen once. With 0 bases clipped from V and 5 bases from J, the junction kept 1 base outside the gene matches. The germline V gene encodes CDR1 SGHRS and CDR2 YFSETQ. This CDR3 spans 13 amino acids. The rearrangement links TRBV5-1 to TRBJ1-2, with 7 bases that match TRBD1. The material sequenced was peripheral blood. The clonotype originates from a man in his fifties with acute or convalescent COVID-19. The CDR3 DNA sequence: TGCGCCAGCAGCTTGGAACAGGGGTATGGCTACACCTTC. This translates into CASSLEQGYGYTF.